The T cell receptor (beta chain) under discussion was sequenced for a study of Graves' ophthalmopathy and Graves' hyperthyroidism. General study results and limits: Clonotypes were expanded in thyroid at above 0.001 frequency, and most also appeared in blood. Its predictions of ophthalmopathy progression gave the model 65% to 71% sensitivity and about 78% specificity. A model of 13 signatures distinguished ophthalmopathy from stable hyperthyroidism at around 91% sensitivity and about 80% specificity.

RNA transcripts were the template, and TCR beta CDR3 regions were amplified from them. RT-PCR with HTBI primers came first, then second-round multiplex PCR. From the multiplex PCR reads, TCRdb called clonotypes with MiXCR, one entry per CDR3 protein. The table records about 620,000 distinct CDR3 sequences, 22% of them present only once. This clonotype came up many times. Its antigen remains unidentified. From germline, CDR1 is KGHDR and CDR2 SFDVKD. Trimming removed 5 bases from V and 6 bases from J, with 18 bases in between. The CDR3 consists of 15 residues. The chain is built from TRBV24-1 and TRBJ2-5; TRBD2 is a possible D gene (5 bases). The sequence came from a woman between 18 and 29 years old with stable Graves' hyperthyroidism. Some clones in this sample may be carry-over from other donors' samples. Sample: peripheral blood. The CDR3 loop is CATSGPLGAEKTQYF. As DNA, the CDR3 is TGTGCCACCAGTGGCCCATTGGGAGCCGAGAAGACCCAGTACTTC.